Listed below are T cell receptor beta chains from one sample, sequenced in a study of T cells in Graves' hyperthyroidism and ophthalmopathy. TCRdb re-called the multiplex PCR reads with MiXCR, one entry per CDR3 protein. The sample yields some 760,000 distinct CDR3 sequences, 12% to 15% seen once. Sequencing input: blood. All receptors come from a woman under 30 with Graves' hyperthyroidism. The CDR3 runs from the conserved cysteine through the conserved F or W. A D gene is named only where the DNA matches it firmly. The size entry is marked missing in some rows and otherwise reads once, few, many or a size class.

TRBV10-2,-,TRBJ2-2,TRBD1,CASSESGQGSAGELFF,TGCGCCAGCAGTGAGTCGGGACAGGGTAGTGCCGGGGAGCTGTTTTTT
TRBV5-1,-,TRBJ2-1,-,CASSLNAEQFF,TGCGCCAGCAGCTTGAACGCTGAGCAGTTCTTC
TRBV29-1,many,TRBJ1-1,-,CSVDRDMNTEAFF,TGCAGCGTTGATAGGGATATGAACACTGAAGCTTTCTTT
TRBV7-3,many,TRBJ2-1,TRBD2,CASSPTPLAGDAYNEQFF,TGTGCCAGCAGCCCAACCCCTCTAGCGGGAGACGCCTACAATGAGCAGTTCTTC
TRBV4-1,few,TRBJ2-3,-,CASSRSGLATDTQYF,TGCGCCAGCAGCCGGAGCGGACTTGCCACAGATACGCAGTATTTT
TRBV25-1,-,TRBJ1-6,-,CASRDHAETPLHF,TGTGCCAGCAGGGACCATGCTGAGACACCCCTCCACTTT
TRBV12-3/TRBV12-4,-,TRBJ1-1,-,CASNPREFGRMNTEAFF,TGTGCCAGCAACCCTCGGGAGTTCGGGAGAATGAACACTGAAGCTTTCTTT
TRBV7-3,many,TRBJ2-3,-,CASSSQASTDTQYF,TGTGCCAGCAGCTCTCAGGCTAGCACAGATACGCAGTATTTT
TRBV24-1,-,TRBJ1-2,-,CATSGPSTNRAPNYGYTF,TGTGCCACCAGTGGACCCAGTACGAACCGGGCCCCTAACTATGGCTACACCTTC
TRBV2,many,TRBJ2-1,-,CASSLGGFSYNEQFF,TGTGCCAGCAGTTTAGGTGGTTTCTCCTACAATGAGCAGTTCTTC
TRBV27,many,TRBJ2-7,-,CATIAMGLGTYEQYF,TGTGCCACAATAGCTATGGGTCTTGGGACCTACGAGCAGTACTTC
TRBV5-6,-,TRBJ2-1,-,CASSLEWPYNEQFF,TGTGCCAGCAGCTTGGAGTGGCCTTACAATGAGCAGTTCTTC
TRBV20-1,few,TRBJ2-3,-,CSASDGTDTQYF,TGCAGTGCCTCTGACGGCACAGATACGCAGTATTTT
TRBV29-1,many,TRBJ1-1,-,CSVEVRTNTEAFF,TGCAGCGTTGAAGTGCGGACTAACACTGAAGCTTTCTTT
TRBV11-2,-,TRBJ2-1,-,CASSFRIHEQFF,TGTGCCAGCAGCTTCCGGATCCATGAGCAGTTCTTC
TRBV18,many,TRBJ2-7,-,CASSSGQVYEQYF,TGTGCCAGCTCATCGGGTCAGGTCTACGAGCAGTACTTC
TRBV3-1,many,TRBJ2-5,-,CASSQDRERPAETQYF,TGTGCCAGCAGCCAAGATCGGGAGCGGCCAGCAGAGACCCAGTACTTC
TRBV6-1,once,TRBJ2-3,TRBD1,CASSLRGQGADTQYF,TGTGCCAGCAGCCTCAGGGGACAGGGTGCAGATACGCAGTATTTT
TRBV9,few,TRBJ1-6,TRBD1,CASSGRQGAGSPLHF,TGTGCCAGCAGCGGGCGACAGGGAGCGGGTTCACCCCTCCACTTT
TRBV9,few,TRBJ2-7,-,CASSVDLDSSYEQYF,TGTGCCAGCAGCGTAGATCTCGACAGTTCCTACGAGCAGTACTTC
TRBV10-3,-,TRBJ1-3,-,CAIREQEVDTIYF,TGTGCCATCAGAGAACAGGAGGTTGACACCATATATTTT
TRBV5-1,few,TRBJ2-1,-,CASSSAIAANNEQFF,TGCGCCAGCAGCTCAGCCATAGCGGCGAACAATGAGCAGTTCTTC
TRBV7-9,-,TRBJ1-4,-,CASSLVVATDNEKLFF,TGTGCCAGCAGCTTGGTGGTCGCTACCGATAATGAAAAACTGTTTTTT
TRBV9,-,TRBJ1-5,TRBD1,CASSEQGGPPHF,TGTGCCAGCAGCGAGCAGGGGGGGCCCCCGCATTTT
TRBV5-1,many,TRBJ2-3,-,CASSLGESGAADTQYF,TGCGCCAGCAGCCTTGGCGAGTCAGGGGCGGCAGATACGCAGTATTTT
TRBV7-8,-,TRBJ2-7,-,CASSRITGGEQYF,TGCGCCAGCAGCCGAATCACAGGAGGGGAGCAGTACTTC
TRBV6-1,few,TRBJ1-2,TRBD1,CASRLGQGYGYTF,TGTGCCAGCAGATTGGGACAGGGGTATGGCTACACCTTC
TRBV20-1,many,TRBJ1-1,-,CSATPGQGAGGTEAFF,TGCAGTGCTACACCGGGCCAAGGGGCGGGTGGCACTGAAGCTTTCTTT
TRBV30,many,TRBJ2-3,TRBD2,CAWNSFGRADTQYF,TGTGCCTGGAACAGCTTCGGGAGGGCAGATACGCAGTATTTT
TRBV5-6,many,TRBJ2-1,-,CASSFDEAWSNEQFF,TGTGCCAGCAGCTTTGACGAGGCGTGGAGCAATGAGCAGTTCTTC
TRBV7-2,-,TRBJ2-5,-,CASSFYGSGETQYF,TGTGCCAGCAGCTTCTACGGGAGTGGAGAGACCCAGTACTTC
TRBV19,many,TRBJ2-2,TRBD2,CASSILRTSGDANTGELFF,TGTGCCAGTAGTATACTGAGGACTAGCGGAGACGCGAACACCGGGGAGCTGTTTTTT
TRBV7-9,-,TRBJ2-4,TRBD1,CASSSPPDRGIQYF,TGTGCCAGCAGCTCCCCCCCGGACAGGGGTATTCAGTACTTC
TRBV19,-,TRBJ2-7,-,CASSFGQVYEQYF,TGTGCCAGTAGTTTCGGACAAGTCTACGAGCAGTACTTC
TRBV27,-,TRBJ2-7,-,CASRNDYKGRNEQYF,TGTGCCAGCAGAAACGACTACAAAGGGAGGAACGAGCAGTACTTC
TRBV19,-,TRBJ2-3,-,CASSKPPGTREGTDTQYF,TGTGCCAGTAGTAAGCCTCCCGGGACAAGGGAGGGCACAGATACGCAGTATTTT
TRBV10-1,few,TRBJ2-7,-,CASSESGRGEQYF,TGCGCCAGCAGTGAGTCCGGCCGGGGCGAGCAGTACTTC
TRBV28,many,TRBJ2-5,-,CASSLNLQTQYF,TGTGCCAGCAGTTTAAACCTGCAGACCCAGTACTTC
TRBV13,many,TRBJ1-1,-,CASSFQGQILAEAFF,TGTGCCAGCAGCTTCCAGGGCCAAATATTGGCAGAAGCTTTCTTT
TRBV7-9,few,TRBJ2-1,TRBD2,CASSASGRAWEQFF,TGTGCCAGCAGCGCTAGCGGGAGGGCCTGGGAGCAGTTCTTC